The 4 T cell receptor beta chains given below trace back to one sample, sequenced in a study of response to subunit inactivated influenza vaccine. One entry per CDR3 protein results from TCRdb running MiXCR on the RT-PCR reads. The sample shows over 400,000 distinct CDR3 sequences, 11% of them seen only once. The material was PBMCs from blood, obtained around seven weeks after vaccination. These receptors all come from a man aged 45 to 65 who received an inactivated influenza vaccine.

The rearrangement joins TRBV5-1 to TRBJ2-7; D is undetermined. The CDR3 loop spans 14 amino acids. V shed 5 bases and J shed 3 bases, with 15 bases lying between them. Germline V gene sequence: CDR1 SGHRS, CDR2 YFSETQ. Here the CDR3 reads CASRNAPGYYEQYF. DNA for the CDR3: TGCGCCAGCAGGAACGCGCCCGGATACTACGAGCAGTACTTC.

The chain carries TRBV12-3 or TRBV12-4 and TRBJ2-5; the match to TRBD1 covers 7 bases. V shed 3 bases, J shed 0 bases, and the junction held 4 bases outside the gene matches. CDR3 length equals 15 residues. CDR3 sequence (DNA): TGTGCCAGCAGTTTGCAGGGGGTGAACCAAGAGACCCAGTACTTC. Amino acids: CASSLQGVNQETQYF.

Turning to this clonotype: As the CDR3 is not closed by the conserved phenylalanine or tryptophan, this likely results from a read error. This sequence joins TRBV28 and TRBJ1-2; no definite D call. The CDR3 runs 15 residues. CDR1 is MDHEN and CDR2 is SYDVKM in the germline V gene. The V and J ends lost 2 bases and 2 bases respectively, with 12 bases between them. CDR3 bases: TGTGCCAGCAGTTTAATCGGCAAGTCGAACTATGGCTACACCTAC. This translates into CASSLIGKSNYGYTY.

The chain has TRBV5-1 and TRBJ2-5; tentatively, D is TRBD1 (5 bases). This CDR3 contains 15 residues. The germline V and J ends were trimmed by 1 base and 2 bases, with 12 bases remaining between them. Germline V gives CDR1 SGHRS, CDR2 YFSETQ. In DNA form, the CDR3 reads TGCGCCAGCAGCTTGCCGGCAGGGCCACAAGAGACCCAGTACTTC. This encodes CASSLPAGPQETQYF.